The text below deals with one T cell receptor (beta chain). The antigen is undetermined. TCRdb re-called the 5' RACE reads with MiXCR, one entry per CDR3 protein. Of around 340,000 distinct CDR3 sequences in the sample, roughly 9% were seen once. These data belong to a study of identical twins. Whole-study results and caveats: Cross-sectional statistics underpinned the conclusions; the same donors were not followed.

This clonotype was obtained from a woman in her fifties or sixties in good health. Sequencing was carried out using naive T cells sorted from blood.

CDR3 protein: CASLRRGEETQYF. DNA of the CDR3: TGTGCCTCACTTCGAAGGGGTGAAGAGACCCAGTACTTC. The chain is built from TRBV30 and TRBJ2-5; maybe TRBD1 (5 bases). The CDR3 is 13 amino acids. V shed 7 bases and J shed 3 bases, with 15 bases lying between them. CDR1 is GTSNPN and CDR2 is SVGIG in the germline V gene (reference sequence).